The following is a T cell receptor (beta chain) sequence with its context. Its antigen is as yet unknown. The data originate from a study of CD8+ T cells in alopecia areata. About the study: Administration of oral tofacitinib to treated patients was at 5 to 10 mg twice daily. Study results and limitations: Clonality exceeded that of normal scalp in lesional scalp, most notably in alopecia totalis/universalis. Sequencing of scalp tissue also captures the resident alphabeta T cells of normal skin.

Extraction of RNA preceded its reverse transcription into cDNA, which served as the sequencing template. Generated by immunoSEQ multiplex PCR, the TCRdb table keeps only in-frame clones and is missing some. Here the sample spans 180,000 or so clones, more than 60% being singletons. Researchers took lesional scalp punch biopsies and peripheral blood from people who were alopecia areata patients. The sample here was CD4+ T cells sorted from blood, taken at week 0. This receptor was obtained from a human donor with alopecia areata.

In nucleotides, the CDR3 is TGCGCCAGCAGCTTGGGTCCGCAGGGAGCCAAAAACATTCAGTACTTC. As protein: CASSLGPQGAKNIQYF. The chain is built from TRBV5-1 and TRBJ2-4; D possibly corresponds to TRBD1 (5 bases). The CDR3 is 16 amino acids. The germline CDR1 and CDR2 sequences are SGHRS and YFSETQ. Trimming removed 0 bases at V and 0 bases at J, with 10 bases between.